Listed below are T cell receptor beta chains from one sample, sequenced in a study of shared clonotypes between healthy human individuals. Measured with immunoSEQ multiplex PCR; TCRdb has only the in-frame clones, and not every one. The profile shows 850,000 to 1,100,000 clones, around 77% of them singletons. The sample consisted of memory CD4+ T cells from PBMCs. The receptor source for this set is a man aged 18 to 30 in good health. Some clones in this sample may be carry-over from other donors' samples. CDR3s include the opening cysteine and the closing phenylalanine or tryptophan. D genes are given only for firm matches. The size of a clone is reported for some rows only, either as once, few or many, or as a class for expanded clones.

TRBV5-8	NA	NA	TRBJ1-4	TGTGCCAGCCGACAAGGCAGTTTTAATGAAAAACTGTTTTTT	CASRQGSFNEKLFF
TRBV28	NA	NA	TRBJ2-1	TGTGCCAGCAGGAACGCGATGGGGGCCTTGGGGCAGTTCTTC	CASRNAMGALGQFF
TRBV18	NA	TRBD1	TRBJ2-3	TGTGCCAGCTCAACCTTCGGACAGGAGAGCACAGATACGCAGTATTTT	CASSTFGQESTDTQYF
TRBV7-3	once	TRBD1	TRBJ2-3	TGTGCCAGCAGCTTAATGAACAGGGGGCAAGATACGCAGTATTTT	CASSLMNRGQDTQYF
TRBV27	few	NA	TRBJ1-1	TGTGCCAGCAGTTTATGGGGGGGGAACACTGAAGCTTTCTTT	CASSLWGGNTEAFF
TRBV12-1	NA	NA	TRBJ2-1	TGTGCCAGCAGCTTTCCACTACTAGCGGAAGACAATGAGCAGTTCTTC	CASSFPLLAEDNEQFF
TRBV9	NA	NA	TRBJ2-1	TGTGCCAGTGGGGTGATGACAGTCGGTGAGCAGTTCTTC	CASGVMTVGEQFF
TRBV4-2	many	NA	TRBJ2-1	TGTGCCAGCAGCCAAGAGTTCAACGGGATGTACAATGAGCAGTTCTTC	CASSQEFNGMYNEQFF
TRBV18	NA	TRBD1	TRBJ1-3	TGTGCCAGCTCACCCCGGGGACAGGCTGGCGGTTCTGGAAACACCATATATTTT	CASSPRGQAGGSGNTIYF
TRBV5-1	NA	TRBD1	TRBJ2-7	TGCGCCAGCAGCTTGGGGGGGACGACAGGGCCCGGCGAGCAGTACTTC	CASSLGGTTGPGEQYF
TRBV5-1	NA	NA	TRBJ2-1	TGCGCCAGCAGCTTGGTGGTGTTCGCGGCTAGCAATGAGGATGAGCAGTTCTTC	CASSLVVFAASNEDEQFF
TRBV30	NA	TRBD1	TRBJ2-5	TGTGCCTGGAGTTCCGGACAGGGCCGTCAAGAGACCCAGTACTTC	CAWSSGQGRQETQYF
TRBV7-9	NA	TRBD1	TRBJ1-2	TGTGCCAGCAGTTTATCCCGGGACAGGGGGCATGGCTACACCTTC	CASSLSRDRGHGYTF
TRBV6-1	NA	TRBD2	TRBJ2-2	TGTGCCAGCAGGATGACTAGCGGTAACACCGGGGAGCTGTTTTTT	CASRMTSGNTGELFF
TRBV20-1	few	NA	TRBJ2-2	TGCAGTGCTGGGGACCTCCTCACGTTT	CSAGDLLTF
TRBV10-1	NA	TRBD1	TRBJ2-2	TGCGCCAGCAGCCGGGACAGAGGTACCGGGGAGCTGTTTTTT	CASSRDRGTGELFF
TRBV11-3	once	NA	TRBJ1-1	TGTGCCAGCAGCCAAGGGGGGACGAACACTGAAGCTTTCTTT	CASSQGGTNTEAFF
TRBV15	NA	TRBD2	TRBJ2-7	TGTGCCACCAGCAGAGATCTAGCGGGGAACCCCTACGAGCAGTACTTC	CATSRDLAGNPYEQYF
TRBV28	NA	NA	TRBJ1-1	TGTGCCAGCAGTTTGAAAAGGGGCGGAAGCACTGAAGCTTTCTTT	CASSLKRGGSTEAFF
TRBV25-1	few	TRBD2	TRBJ2-1	TGTGCCAGCAGTGACCCCAGGACTAGCTTTGGTTACAATGAGCAGTTCTTC	CASSDPRTSFGYNEQFF
TRBV28	NA	NA	TRBJ2-7	TGTGCCAGCAGTCCCGTCCGACAGATCTCCTACGAGCAGTACTTC	CASSPVRQISYEQYF
TRBV4-1	NA	NA	TRBJ2-2	TGCGCCAGCAGCCACGGACTTATAGCCACCGGGGAGCTGTTTTTT	CASSHGLIATGELFF
TRBV2	NA	NA	TRBJ1-5	TGTGCCAGCAGTGAAGAGAGGGATCAGCCCCAGCATTTT	CASSEERDQPQHF
TRBV5-1	NA	TRBD1	TRBJ1-1	TGCGCCAGCAGCCCCCAGACAGGGGGCAACACTGAAGCTTTCTTT	CASSPQTGGNTEAFF